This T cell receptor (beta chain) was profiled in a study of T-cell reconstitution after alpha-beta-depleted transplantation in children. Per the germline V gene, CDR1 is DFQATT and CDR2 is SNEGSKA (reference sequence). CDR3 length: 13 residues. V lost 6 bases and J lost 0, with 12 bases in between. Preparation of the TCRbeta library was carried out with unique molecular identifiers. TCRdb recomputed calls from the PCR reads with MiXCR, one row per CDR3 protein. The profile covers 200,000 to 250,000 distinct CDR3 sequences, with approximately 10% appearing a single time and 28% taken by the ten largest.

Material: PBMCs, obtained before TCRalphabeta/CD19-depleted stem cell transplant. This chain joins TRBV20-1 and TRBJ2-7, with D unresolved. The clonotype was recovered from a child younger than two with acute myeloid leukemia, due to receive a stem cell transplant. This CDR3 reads CSAGSQSSYEQYF. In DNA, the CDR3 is TGCAGTGCCGGCTCCCAGAGCTCCTACGAGCAGTACTTC.